This T cell receptor beta chain stems from a study of T-cell reconstitution after alpha-beta-depleted transplantation in children. Overall study findings and caveats: Newly produced T cells mostly accounted for T-cell counts and diversity one year post-transplant. High day-60 TCRbeta diversity in some patients came from surviving recipient T cells and thymic progenitors. Roughly two months post-transplant, alpha-beta T cells reportedly originated from several hundred graft clones that had expanded.

The sample holds a few counts of this clonotype. What it binds is unknown. Trimming took off 1 base at V and 4 bases at J, with 14 bases between the two ends. CDR3 size: 15 residues. Per germline, CDR1 SGHAT and CDR2 FQNNGV. It was with unique molecular identifiers that the TCRbeta library was prepared. Via MiXCR, TCRdb re-called the PCR reads, giving one row per CDR3 protein. The sample includes about 510,000 distinct CDR3 sequences, about an eighth seen only once; the top ten take 14%. The TCR comes from a female patient aged 2-15 years who had a stem cell transplant for aplastic anemia, so the T cells may come from the graft donor. The sample consisted of PBMCs, mostly from graft donor cells, taken 180 days after TCRalphabeta/CD19-depleted stem cell transplant. The rearrangement links TRBV11-2 to TRBJ2-7, with unresolved D. CDR3: CASSLGGRAGYEQYF. The CDR3 nucleotides read TGTGCCAGCAGCTTAGGAGGAAGGGCCGGGTACGAGCAGTACTTC.